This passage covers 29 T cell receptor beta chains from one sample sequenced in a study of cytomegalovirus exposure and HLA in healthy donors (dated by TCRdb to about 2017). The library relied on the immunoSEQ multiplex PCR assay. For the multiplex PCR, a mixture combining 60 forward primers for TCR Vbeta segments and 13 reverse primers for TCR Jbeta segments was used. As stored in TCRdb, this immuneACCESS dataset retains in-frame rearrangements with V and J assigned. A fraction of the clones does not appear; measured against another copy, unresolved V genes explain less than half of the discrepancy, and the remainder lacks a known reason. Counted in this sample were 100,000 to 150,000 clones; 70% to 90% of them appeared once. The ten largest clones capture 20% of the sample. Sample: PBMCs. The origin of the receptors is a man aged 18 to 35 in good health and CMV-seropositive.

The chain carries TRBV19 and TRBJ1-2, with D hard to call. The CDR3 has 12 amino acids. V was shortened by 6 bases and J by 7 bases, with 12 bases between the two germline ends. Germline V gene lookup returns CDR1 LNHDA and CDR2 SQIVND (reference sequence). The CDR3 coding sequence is TGTGCCAGTAGCCCGGGGATGGTTGGCTACACCTTC. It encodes CASSPGMVGYTF.

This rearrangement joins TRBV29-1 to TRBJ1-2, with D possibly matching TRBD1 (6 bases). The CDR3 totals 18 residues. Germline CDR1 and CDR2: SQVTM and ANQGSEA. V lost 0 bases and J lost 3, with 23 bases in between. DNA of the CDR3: TGCAGCGTTGAAGATCGAGGTGTGGGTGGGGGCAGCTACTATGGCTACACCTTC. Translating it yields CSVEDRGVGGGSYYGYTF.

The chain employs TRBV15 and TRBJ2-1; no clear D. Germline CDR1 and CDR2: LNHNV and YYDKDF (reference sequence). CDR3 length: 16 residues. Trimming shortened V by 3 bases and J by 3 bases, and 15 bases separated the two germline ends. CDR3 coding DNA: TGTGCCACCAGCAGTGCCCTAGTCACCAGCTACAATGAGCAGTTCTTC. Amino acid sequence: CATSSALVTSYNEQFF.

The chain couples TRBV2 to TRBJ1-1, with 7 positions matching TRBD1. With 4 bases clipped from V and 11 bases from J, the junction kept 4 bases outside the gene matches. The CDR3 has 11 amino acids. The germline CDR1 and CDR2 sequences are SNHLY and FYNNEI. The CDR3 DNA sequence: TGTGCCAGCAGTGTGGCCAGGGGGGCTTTCTTT. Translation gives CASSVARGAFF.

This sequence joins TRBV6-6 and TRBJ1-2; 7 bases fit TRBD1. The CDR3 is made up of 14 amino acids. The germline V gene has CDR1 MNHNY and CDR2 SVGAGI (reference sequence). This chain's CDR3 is CAEGQMGGKYGYTF. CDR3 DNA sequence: TGTGCAGAGGGACAGATGGGGGGCAAGTATGGCTACACCTTC.

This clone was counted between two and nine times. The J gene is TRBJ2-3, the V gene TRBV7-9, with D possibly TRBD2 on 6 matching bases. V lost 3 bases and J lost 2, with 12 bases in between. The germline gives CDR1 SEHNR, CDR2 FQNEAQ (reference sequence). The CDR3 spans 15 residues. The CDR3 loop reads CASSFMRGDTDTQYF. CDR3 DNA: TGTGCCAGCAGCTTTATGCGGGGCGACACAGATACGCAGTATTTT.

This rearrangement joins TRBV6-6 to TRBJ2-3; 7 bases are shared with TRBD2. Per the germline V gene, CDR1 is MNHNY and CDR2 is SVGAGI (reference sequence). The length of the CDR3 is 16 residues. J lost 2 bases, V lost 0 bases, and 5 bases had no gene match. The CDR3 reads CASSYSGGGNTDTQYF. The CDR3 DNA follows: TGTGCCAGCAGTTACTCAGGCGGGGGAAACACAGATACGCAGTATTTT.

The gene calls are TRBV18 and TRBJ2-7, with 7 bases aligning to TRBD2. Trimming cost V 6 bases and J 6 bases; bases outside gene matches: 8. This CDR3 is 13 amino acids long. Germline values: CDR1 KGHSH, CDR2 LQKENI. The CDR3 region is CASSHETGGEQYF. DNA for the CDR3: TGTGCCAGCTCCCACGAGACGGGGGGCGAGCAGTACTTC.

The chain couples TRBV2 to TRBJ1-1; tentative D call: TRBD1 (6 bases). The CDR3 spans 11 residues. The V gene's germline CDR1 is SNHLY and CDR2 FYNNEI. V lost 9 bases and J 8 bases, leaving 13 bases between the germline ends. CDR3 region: CARGGGLEAFF. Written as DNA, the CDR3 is TGTGCCAGAGGGGGGGGCTTGGAAGCTTTCTTT.

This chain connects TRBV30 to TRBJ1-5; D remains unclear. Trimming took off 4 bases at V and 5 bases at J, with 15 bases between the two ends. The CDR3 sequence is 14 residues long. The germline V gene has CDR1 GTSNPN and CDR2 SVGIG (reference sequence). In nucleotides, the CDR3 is TGTGCCTGGAAGGGCCTTGGGGAGGATCAGCCCCAGCATTTT. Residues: CAWKGLGEDQPQHF.

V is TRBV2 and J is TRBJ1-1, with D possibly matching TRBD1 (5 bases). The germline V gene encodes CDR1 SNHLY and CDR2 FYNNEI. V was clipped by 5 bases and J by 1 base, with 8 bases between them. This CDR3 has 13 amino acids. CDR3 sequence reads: CASSNTGNTEAFF. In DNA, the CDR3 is TGTGCCAGCAGTAATACAGGGAACACTGAAGCTTTCTTT.

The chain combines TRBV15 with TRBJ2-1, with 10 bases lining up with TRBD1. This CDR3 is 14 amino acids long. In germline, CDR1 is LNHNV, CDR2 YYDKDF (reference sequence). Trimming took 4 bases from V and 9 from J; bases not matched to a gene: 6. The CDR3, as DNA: TGTGCCACCAGCAAGGGACAGGGGATGGGTGAGCAGTTCTTC. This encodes CATSKGQGMGEQFF.

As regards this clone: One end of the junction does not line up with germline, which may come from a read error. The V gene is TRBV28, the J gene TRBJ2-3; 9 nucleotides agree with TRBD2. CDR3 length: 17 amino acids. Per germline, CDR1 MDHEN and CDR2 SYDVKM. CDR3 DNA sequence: TGTGCCAGCAGTTCCTCTTGGTCCGGGACTAGCATAGATACGCAGTATTTT. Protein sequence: CASSSSWSGTSIDTQYF.

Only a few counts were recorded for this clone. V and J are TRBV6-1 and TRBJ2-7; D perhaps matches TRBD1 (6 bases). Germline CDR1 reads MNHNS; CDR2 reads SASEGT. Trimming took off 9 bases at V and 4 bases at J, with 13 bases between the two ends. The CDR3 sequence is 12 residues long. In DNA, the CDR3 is TGTGCCAGTAAATTTACAGGGTACGAGCAGTACTTC. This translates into CASKFTGYEQYF.

CDR3 protein: CAIRDLGGDDTF. The CDR3, as DNA: TGTGCCATCAGGGACTTGGGGGGGGATGACACCTTC. J is TRBJ1-2 and V is TRBV10-3, with D possibly matching TRBD1 (5 bases). The V gene lost 6 bases and the J gene lost 12 bases, with 17 bases spanning the gap. Germline-derived CDR1 and CDR2 are ENHRY and SYGVKD. The CDR3 is 12 amino acids.

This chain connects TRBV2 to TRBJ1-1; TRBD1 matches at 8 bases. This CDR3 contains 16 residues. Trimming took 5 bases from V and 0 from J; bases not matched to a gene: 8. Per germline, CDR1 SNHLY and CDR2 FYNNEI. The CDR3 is CASSHNRGALNTEAFF. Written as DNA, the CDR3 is TGTGCCAGCAGTCACAACAGGGGGGCCTTGAACACTGAAGCTTTCTTT.

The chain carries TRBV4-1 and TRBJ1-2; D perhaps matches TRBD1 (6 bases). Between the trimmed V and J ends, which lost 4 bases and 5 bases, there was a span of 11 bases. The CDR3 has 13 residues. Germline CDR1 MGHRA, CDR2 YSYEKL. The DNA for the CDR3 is TGCGCCAGCAGCCGTACAGGGTTATATGGCTACACCTTC. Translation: CASSRTGLYGYTF.

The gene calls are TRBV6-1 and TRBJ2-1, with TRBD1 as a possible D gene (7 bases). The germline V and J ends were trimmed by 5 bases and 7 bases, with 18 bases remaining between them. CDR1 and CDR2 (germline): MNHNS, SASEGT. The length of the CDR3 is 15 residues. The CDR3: CASSKPWDSGNEQFF. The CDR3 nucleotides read TGTGCCAGCAGTAAACCCTGGGACAGCGGGAATGAGCAGTTCTTC.

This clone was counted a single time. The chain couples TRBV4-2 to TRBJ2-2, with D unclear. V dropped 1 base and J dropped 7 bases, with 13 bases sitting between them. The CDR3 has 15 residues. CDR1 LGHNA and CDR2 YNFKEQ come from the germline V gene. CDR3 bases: TGTGCCAGCAGCCAAGCACATTCCGATATCGGGGAGCTGTTTTTT. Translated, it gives CASSQAHSDIGELFF.

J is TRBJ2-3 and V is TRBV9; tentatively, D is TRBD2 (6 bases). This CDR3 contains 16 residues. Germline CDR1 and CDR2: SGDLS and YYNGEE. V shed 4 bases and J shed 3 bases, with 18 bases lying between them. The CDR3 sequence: CASSPRDSHGTDTQYF. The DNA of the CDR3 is TGTGCCAGCAGCCCCCGGGACTCCCACGGGACAGATACGCAGTATTTT.

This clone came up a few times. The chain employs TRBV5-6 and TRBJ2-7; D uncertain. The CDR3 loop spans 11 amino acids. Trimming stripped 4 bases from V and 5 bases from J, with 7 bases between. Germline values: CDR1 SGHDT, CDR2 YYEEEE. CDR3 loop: CASSVTNEQYF. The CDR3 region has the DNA TGTGCCAGCAGCGTAACTAACGAGCAGTACTTC.

In nucleotides, the CDR3 is TGTGCCAGCTCCCAAGGGACAGGGCCCTATTTT. Protein product: CASSQGTGPYF. The V and J genes are TRBV6-1 and TRBJ2-3; TRBD1 agrees at 9 bases. CDR1 MNHNS and CDR2 SASEGT come from the germline V gene. The CDR3 spans 11 residues. Trimming at V came to 8 bases and at J to 15 bases, leaving 9 bases not matched to a gene.

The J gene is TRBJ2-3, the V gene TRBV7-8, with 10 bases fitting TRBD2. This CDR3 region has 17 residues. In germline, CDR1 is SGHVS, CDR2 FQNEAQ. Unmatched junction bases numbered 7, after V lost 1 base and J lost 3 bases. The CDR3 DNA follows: TGTGCCAGCAGCTTAGGGACGGGACTAGCGTCTACAGATACGCAGTATTTT. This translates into CASSLGTGLASTDTQYF.

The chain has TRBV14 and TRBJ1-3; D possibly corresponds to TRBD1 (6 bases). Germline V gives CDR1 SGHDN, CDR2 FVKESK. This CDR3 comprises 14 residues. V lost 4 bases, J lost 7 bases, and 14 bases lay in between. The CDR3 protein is CASSRDHQGNTIYF. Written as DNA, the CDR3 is TGTGCCAGCAGCCGGGACCATCAGGGGAACACCATATATTTT.

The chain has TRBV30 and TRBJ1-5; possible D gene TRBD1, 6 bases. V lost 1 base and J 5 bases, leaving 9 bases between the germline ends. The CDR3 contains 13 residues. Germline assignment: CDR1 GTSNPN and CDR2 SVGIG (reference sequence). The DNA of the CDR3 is TGTGCCTGGAGTGGGGGGCAGTATCAGCCCCAGCATTTT. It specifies CAWSGGQYQPQHF. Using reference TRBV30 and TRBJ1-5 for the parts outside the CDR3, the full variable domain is SQTIHQWPATLVQPVGSPLSLECTVEGTSNPNLYWYRQAAGRGLQLLFYSVGIGQISSEVPQNLSASRPQDRQFILSSKKLLLSDSGFYLCAWSGGQYQPQHFGDGTRLSIL.

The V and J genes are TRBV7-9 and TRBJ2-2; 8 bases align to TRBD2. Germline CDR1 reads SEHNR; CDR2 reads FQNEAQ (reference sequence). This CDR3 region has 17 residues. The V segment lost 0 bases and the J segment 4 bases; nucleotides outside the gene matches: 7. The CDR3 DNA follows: TGTGCCAGCAGCTTAGCGATGAGCGGGGGATCCACCGGGGAGCTGTTTTTT. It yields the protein CASSLAMSGGSTGELFF.

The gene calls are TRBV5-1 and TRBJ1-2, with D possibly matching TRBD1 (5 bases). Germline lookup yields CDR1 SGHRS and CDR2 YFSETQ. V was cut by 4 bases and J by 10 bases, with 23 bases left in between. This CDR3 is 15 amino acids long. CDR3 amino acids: CASSPAQGFSIDYTF. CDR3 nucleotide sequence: TGCGCCAGCAGCCCGGCTCAGGGTTTTAGTATTGACTACACCTTC.

The CDR3 nucleotides read TGTGCCAGCAGGTATGGGGGGGCCTACGAGCAGTACTTC. Its protein is CASRYGGAYEQYF. The chain combines TRBV28 with TRBJ2-7, with 7 bases lining up with TRBD2. The V and J ends lost 6 bases and 2 bases, in that order; junction bases with no gene match: 4. This CDR3 is built from 13 residues. Germline loops: CDR1 MDHEN, CDR2 SYDVKM. Supplemented by reference TRBV28 and TRBJ2-7, the full variable domain reads DVKVTQSSRYLVKRTGEKVFLECVQDMDHENMFWYRQDPGLGLRLIYFSYDVKMKEKGDIPEGYSVSREKKERFSLILESASTNQTSMYLCASRYGGAYEQYFGPGTRLTVT.

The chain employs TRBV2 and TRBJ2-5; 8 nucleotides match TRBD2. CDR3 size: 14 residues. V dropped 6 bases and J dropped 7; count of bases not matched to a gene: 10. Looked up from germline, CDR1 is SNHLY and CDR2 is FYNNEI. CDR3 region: CASRGAGGGGTQYF. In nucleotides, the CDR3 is TGTGCCAGCAGGGGGGCGGGGGGAGGAGGGACCCAGTACTTC.